This T cell receptor beta chain was sequenced in a study of cytomegalovirus exposure and HLA in healthy donors. About the study: There were just under 400 genotyped donors. Of these, 81% fell in the genetic ancestry cluster associated with self-reported Caucasian donors. Whole-study findings and limits: As a later analysis revealed, the rate of TCR association differed by HLA locus, with DRB1 most and HLA-C fewest.

Amplification used 60 Vbeta primers and 13 Jbeta primers. The repertoire was sequenced with immunoSEQ multiplex PCR; TCRdb's copy has only in-frame clones and lacks some. Of under 200,000 clones in the sample, around 68% were seen once. A word on this clone: Its antigen is undetermined.

The sample comprised PBMCs. This TCR came from a man between 50 and 59 years old in good health and CMV-seronegative.

The chain's CDR3 is CASSPPARQSLAKNIQYF. DNA of the CDR3: TGCGCCAGCAGCCCACCCGCTCGACAATCACTAGCCAAAAACATTCAGTACTTC. The chain carries TRBV5-1 and TRBJ2-4; D ambiguous. Per germline, CDR1 SGHRS and CDR2 YFSETQ. Trimming removed 4 bases from V and 0 bases from J, with 20 bases in between. The CDR3 totals 18 residues. Using reference TRBV5-1 and TRBJ2-4 for the parts outside the CDR3, the full variable domain is KAGVTQTPRYLIKTRGQQVTLSCSPISGHRSVSWYQQTPGQGLQFLFEYFSETQRNKGNFPGRFSGRQFSNSRSEMNVSTLELGDSALYLCASSPPARQSLAKNIQYFGAGTRLSVL.